This T cell receptor (beta chain) derives from a study of T-cell reconstitution after alpha-beta-depleted transplantation in children. This clonotype has ten or more counts. CDR1 and CDR2 from the germline V gene are SGHRS and YFSETQ. V lost 4 bases to trimming and J lost 2 bases, with 13 bases between them. This CDR3 is built from 14 residues. A library of TCRbeta sequences, prepared with unique molecular identifiers, was generated. TCRdb reanalysed the PCR reads using MiXCR and keeps one entry per CDR3 protein. This table has 70,000 to 100,000 distinct CDR3 sequences, 10% to 15% appearing once. The chain carries TRBV5-1 and TRBJ2-7; TRBD1 might be the D (6 bases). The sequence was obtained from a human donor who donated a stem cell graft to a child with inherited bone marrow failure. The sample was PBMCs from the stem cell graft donor, taken from the stem cell graft. The CDR3 DNA reads TGCGCCAGCAGCGCCCAGGGGTACGCCTACGAGCAGTACTTC. Protein: CASSAQGYAYEQYF.